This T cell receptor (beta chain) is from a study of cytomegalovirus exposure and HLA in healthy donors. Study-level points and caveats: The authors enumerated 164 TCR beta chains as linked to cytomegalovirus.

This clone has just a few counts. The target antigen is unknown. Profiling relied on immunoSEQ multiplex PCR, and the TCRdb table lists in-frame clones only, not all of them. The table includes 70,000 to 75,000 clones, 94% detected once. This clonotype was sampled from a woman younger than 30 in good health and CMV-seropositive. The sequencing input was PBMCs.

The CDR3 nucleotides read TGCGCCAGCAGCCCGACTATGTGGACAGGGTTCTACGAGCAGTACTTC. Translation: CASSPTMWTGFYEQYF. The rearrangement links TRBV5-1 to TRBJ2-7; 8 bases align to TRBD1. Unmatched junction bases numbered 12, after V lost 4 bases and J lost 3 bases. Per the germline V gene, CDR1 is SGHRS and CDR2 is YFSETQ. The CDR3 extends over 16 amino acids.